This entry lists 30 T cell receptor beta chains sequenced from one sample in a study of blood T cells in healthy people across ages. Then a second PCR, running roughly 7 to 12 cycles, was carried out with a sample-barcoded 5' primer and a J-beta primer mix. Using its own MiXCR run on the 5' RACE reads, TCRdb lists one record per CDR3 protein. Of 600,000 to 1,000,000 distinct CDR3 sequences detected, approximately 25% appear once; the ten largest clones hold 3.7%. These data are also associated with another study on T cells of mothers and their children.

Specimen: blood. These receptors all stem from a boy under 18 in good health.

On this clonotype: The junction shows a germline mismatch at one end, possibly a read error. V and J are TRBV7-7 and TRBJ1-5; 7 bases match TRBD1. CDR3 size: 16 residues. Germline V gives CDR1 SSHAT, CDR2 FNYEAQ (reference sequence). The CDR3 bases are TGTGCTAGCAGCTTAGGGGCAGGGGGACTAAGACAGCCCCAGCATTTT. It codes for CASSLGAGGLRQPQHF.

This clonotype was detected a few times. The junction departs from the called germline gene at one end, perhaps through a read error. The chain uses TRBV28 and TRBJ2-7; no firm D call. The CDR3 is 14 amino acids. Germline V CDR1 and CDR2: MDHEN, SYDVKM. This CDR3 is CASSLMALSYEQYF. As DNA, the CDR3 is TGTGCCAGCAGTTTAATGGCCCTTTCCTACGAGCAATACTTC.

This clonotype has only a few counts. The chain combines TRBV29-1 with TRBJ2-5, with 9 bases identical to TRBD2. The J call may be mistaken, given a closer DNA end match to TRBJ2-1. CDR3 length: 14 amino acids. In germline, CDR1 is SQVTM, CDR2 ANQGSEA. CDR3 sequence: CSVGPSGIFSEQFF. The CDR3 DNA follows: TGCAGCGTTGGCCCTAGCGGGATCTTTAGTGAGCAGTTCTTC.

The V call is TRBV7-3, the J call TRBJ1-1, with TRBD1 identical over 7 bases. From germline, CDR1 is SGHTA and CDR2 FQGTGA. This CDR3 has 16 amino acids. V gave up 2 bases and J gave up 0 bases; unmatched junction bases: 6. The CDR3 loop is CASSLEGAVVNTEAFF. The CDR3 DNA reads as TGTGCCAGCAGCTTAGAGGGGGCCGTCGTGAACACTGAAGCTTTCTTT. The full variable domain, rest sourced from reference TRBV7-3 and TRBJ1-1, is GAGVSQTPSNKVTEKGKYVELRCDPISGHTALYWYRQSLGQGPEFLIYFQGTGAADDSGLPNDRFFAVRPEGSVSTLKIQRTERGDSAVYLCASSLEGAVVNTEAFFGQGTRLTVV.

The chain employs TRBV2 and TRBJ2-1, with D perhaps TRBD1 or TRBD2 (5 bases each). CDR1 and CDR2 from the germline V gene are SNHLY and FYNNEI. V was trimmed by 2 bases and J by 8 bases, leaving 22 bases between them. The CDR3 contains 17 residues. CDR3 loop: CASSETGPDLRFHEQFF. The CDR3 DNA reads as TGTGCCAGCAGTGAAACGGGGCCGGACCTTAGGTTCCATGAGCAGTTCTTC.

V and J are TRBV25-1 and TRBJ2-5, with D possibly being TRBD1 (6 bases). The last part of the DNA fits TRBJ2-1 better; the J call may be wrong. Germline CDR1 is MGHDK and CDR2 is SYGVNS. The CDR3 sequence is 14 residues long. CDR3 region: CASRSNRVGNEQFF. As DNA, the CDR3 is TGTGCCAGCAGGTCCAACAGGGTCGGGAATGAGCAGTTCTTC.

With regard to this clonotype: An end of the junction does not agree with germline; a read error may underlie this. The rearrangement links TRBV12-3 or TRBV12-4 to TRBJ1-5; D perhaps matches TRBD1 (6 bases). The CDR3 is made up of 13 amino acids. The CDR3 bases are TGCGCCAGCAGTGAACAGGGTTTTCAGCCCCAGCATTTT. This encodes CASSEQGFQPQHF.

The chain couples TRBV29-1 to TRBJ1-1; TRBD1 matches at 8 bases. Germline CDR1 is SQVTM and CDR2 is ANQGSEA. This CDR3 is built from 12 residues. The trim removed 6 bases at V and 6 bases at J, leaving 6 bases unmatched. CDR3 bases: TGCAGCGTACAGGGGGGAATCTCTGAAGCTTTCTTT. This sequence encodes CSVQGGISEAFF.

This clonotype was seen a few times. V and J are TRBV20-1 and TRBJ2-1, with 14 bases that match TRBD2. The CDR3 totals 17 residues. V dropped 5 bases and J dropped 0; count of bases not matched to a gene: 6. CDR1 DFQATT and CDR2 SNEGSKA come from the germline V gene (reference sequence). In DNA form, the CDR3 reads TGCAGTGCTGTCGGGACTAGCGGGAGTATCTCCTACAATGAGCAGTTCTTC. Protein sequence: CSAVGTSGSISYNEQFF.

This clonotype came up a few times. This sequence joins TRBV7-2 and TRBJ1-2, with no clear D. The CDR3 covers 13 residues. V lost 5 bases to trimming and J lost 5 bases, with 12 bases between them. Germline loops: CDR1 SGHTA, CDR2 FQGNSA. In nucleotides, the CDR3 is TGTGCCAGCAGCCCAAGGACTGGTTATGGCTACACCTTC. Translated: CASSPRTGYGYTF.

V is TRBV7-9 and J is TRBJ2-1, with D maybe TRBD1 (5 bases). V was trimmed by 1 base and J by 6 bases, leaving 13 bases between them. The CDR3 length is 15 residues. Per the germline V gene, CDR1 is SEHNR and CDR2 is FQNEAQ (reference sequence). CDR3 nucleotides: TGTGCCAGCAGCTTAGGGCAGGGCATACTCAATGAGCAGTTCTTC. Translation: CASSLGQGILNEQFF.

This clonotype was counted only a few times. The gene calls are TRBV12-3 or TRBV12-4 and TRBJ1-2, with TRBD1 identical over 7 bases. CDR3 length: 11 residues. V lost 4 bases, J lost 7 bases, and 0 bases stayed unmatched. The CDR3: CASSYRGGYTF. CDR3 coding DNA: TGTGCCAGCAGTTACAGGGGTGGCTACACCTTC.

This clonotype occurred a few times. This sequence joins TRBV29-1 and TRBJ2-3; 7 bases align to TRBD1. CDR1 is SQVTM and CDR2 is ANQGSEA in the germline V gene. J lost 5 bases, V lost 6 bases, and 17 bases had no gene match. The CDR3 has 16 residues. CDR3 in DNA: TGCAGCGTGACAGGGATCTACCGGCCCTTAGAAGATACGCAGTATTTT. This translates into CSVTGIYRPLEDTQYF.

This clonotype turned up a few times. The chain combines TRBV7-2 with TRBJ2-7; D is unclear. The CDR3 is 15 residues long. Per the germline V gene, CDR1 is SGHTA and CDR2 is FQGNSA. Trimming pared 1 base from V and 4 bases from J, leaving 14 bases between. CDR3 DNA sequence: TGTGCCAGCAGCTTAGAGTTGGGCACAATGTACGAGCAGTACTTC. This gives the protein CASSLELGTMYEQYF. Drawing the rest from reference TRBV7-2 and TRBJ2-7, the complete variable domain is GAGVSQSPSNKVTEKGKDVELRCDPISGHTALYWYRQSLGQGLEFLIYFQGNSAPDKSGLPSDRFSAERTGGSVSTLTIQRTQQEDSAVYLCASSLELGTMYEQYFGPGTRLTVT.

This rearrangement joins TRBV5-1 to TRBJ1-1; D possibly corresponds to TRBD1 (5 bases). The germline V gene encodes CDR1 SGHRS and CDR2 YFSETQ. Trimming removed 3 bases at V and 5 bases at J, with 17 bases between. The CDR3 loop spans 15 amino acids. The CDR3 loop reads CASSYGQAGRTEAFF. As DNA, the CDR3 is TGCGCCAGCAGCTACGGTCAGGCAGGGAGGACTGAAGCTTTCTTT.

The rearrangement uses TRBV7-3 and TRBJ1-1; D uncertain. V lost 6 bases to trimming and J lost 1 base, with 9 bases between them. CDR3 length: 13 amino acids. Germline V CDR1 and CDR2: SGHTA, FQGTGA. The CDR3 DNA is TGTGCCAGCAGTCGGAAGCCGAACACTGAAGCTTTCTTT. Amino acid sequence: CASSRKPNTEAFF.

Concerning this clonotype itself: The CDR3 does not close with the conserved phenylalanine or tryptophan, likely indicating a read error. CDR3 sequence (DNA): TGCGCCAGCAGCCAAGATGGTACAGGGGCCTACAATGAGCAGTTCCTC. Amino acids: CASSQDGTGAYNEQFL. The chain couples TRBV4-3 to TRBJ2-1; 7 bases line up with TRBD1. The CDR3 covers 16 residues. Germline V gives CDR1 LGHNA, CDR2 YSLEER. The junction had 4 bases not matched to a gene; V was cut back by 0 bases and J by 2 bases.

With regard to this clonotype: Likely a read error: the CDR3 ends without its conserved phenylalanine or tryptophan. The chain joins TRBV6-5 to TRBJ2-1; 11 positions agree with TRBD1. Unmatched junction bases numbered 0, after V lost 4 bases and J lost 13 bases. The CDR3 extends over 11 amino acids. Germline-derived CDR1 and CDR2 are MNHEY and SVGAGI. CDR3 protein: CASSWTGGQFL. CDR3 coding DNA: TGTGCCAGCAGTTGGACAGGGGGCCAGTTCCTC.

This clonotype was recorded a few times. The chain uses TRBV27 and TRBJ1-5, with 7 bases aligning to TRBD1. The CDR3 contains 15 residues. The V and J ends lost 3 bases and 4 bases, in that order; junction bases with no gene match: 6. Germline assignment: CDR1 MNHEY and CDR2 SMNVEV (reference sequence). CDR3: CASSFRQGVNQPQHF. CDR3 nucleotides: TGTGCCAGCAGTTTTAGGCAGGGGGTGAATCAGCCCCAGCATTTT.

The CDR3 sequence is CASGSPQQGSYEQYF. The CDR3 DNA reads TGTGCCAGCGGTTCCCCGCAACAGGGTTCCTACGAGCAGTACTTC. The gene calls are TRBV6-2 or TRBV6-3 and TRBJ2-7; possibly TRBD1 for D (6 bases). The CDR3 runs 15 residues. Trimming took off 8 bases at V and 1 base at J, with 18 bases between the two ends. Germline V gene lookup returns CDR1 MNHEY and CDR2 SVGEGT.

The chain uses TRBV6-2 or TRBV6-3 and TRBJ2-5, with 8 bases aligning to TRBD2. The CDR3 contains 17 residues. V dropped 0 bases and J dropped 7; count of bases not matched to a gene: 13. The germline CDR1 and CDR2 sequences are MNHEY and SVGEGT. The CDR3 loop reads CASSYSFSGLVDRTQYF. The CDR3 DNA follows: TGTGCCAGCAGTTACTCATTCTCGGGACTAGTTGATCGGACCCAGTACTTC.

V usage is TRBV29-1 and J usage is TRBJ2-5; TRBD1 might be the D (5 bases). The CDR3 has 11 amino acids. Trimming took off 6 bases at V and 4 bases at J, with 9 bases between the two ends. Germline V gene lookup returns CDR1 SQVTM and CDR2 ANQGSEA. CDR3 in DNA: TGCAGCGTCGGACACGGAGAGACCCAGTACTTC. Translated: CSVGHGETQYF.

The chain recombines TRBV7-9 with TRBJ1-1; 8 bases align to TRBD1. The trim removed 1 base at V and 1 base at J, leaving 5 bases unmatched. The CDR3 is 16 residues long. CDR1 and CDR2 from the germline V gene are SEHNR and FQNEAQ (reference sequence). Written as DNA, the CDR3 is TGTGCCAGCAGCTTAGGGACAGGGAGGGAGAACACTGAAGCTTTCTTT. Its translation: CASSLGTGRENTEAFF.

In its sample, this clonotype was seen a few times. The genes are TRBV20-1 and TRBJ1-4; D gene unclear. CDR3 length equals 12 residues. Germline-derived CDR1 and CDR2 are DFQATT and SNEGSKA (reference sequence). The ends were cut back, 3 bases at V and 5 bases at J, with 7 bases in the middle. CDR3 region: CSASKQNEKLFF. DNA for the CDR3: TGCAGTGCTAGTAAACAGAATGAAAAACTGTTTTTT.

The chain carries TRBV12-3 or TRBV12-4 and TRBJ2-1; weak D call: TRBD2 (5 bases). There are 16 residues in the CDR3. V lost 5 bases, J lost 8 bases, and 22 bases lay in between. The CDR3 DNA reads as TGTGCCAGCAGTCGAATCCCCTCAGCGCCCGGGGATGAGCAGTTCTTC. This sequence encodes CASSRIPSAPGDEQFF.

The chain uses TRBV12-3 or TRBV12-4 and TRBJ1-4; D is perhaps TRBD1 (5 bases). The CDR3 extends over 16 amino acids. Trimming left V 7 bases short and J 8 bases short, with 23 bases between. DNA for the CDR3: TGTGCCAGCATGGGTCCGGTATCGCCGGAGGGGGAAAAACTGTTTTTT. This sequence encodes CASMGPVSPEGEKLFF.

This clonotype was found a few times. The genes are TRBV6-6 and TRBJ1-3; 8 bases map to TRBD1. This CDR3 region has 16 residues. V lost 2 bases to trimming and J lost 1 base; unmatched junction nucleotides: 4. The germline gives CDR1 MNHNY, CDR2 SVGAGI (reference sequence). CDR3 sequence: CASSYPQGGSGNTIYF. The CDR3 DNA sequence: TGTGCCAGCAGTTACCCACAGGGGGGATCTGGAAACACCATATATTTT.

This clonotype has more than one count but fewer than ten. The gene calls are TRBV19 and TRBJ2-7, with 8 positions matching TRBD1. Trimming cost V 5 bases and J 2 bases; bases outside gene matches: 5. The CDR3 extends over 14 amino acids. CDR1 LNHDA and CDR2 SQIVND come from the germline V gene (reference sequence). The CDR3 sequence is CASSPQGATYEQYF. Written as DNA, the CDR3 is TGTGCCAGTAGTCCCCAGGGGGCAACCTACGAGCAGTACTTC.

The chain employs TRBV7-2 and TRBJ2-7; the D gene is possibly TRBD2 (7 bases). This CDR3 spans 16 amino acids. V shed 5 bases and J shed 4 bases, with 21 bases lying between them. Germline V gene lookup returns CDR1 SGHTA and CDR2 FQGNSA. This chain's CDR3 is CASSPSWGGAGYEQYF. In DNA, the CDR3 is TGTGCCAGCAGCCCTAGCTGGGGGGGGGCGGGATACGAGCAGTACTTC.

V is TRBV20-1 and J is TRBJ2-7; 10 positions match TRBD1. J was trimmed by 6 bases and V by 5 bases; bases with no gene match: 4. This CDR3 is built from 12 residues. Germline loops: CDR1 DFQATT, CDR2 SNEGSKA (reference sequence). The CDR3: CSAPGQGPEQYF. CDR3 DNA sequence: TGCAGTGCTCCGGGACAGGGGCCCGAGCAGTACTTC.